This note documents a single T cell receptor (beta chain) sequence. What it recognizes is unknown. Libraries were prepared by immunoSEQ multiplex PCR; TCRdb keeps only in-frame clonotypes and omits some of them. The repertoire includes under 150,000 clones, roughly nine tenths of them detected once, and about 0.55% sits in the top ten. V was pared by 5 bases and J by 6 bases, with 16 bases between. Germline V CDR1 and CDR2: SGHTA, FQGTGA. The CDR3 runs to 14 residues. This sample stems from a study of OX40 agonist ivuxolimab in advanced cancers. For the study at large: Dose-escalation subjects each had hepatocellular carcinoma, melanoma, renal cell or head and neck cancer. Three patients got partial responses; one had hepatocellular carcinoma and two had cutaneous melanoma.

Study-level points and caveats: Normalized expansion of T-cell clones was also low for some nonresponders.

V is TRBV7-3 and J is TRBJ1-1, with D tentatively TRBD1 (5 bases). Source: CD4+ or CD8+ T cells sorted from blood, taken in a trial of the OX40 agonist ivuxolimab. This receptor was taken from an adult with an advanced solid tumor such as melanoma, head and neck, liver or kidney cancer. CDR3 nucleotides: TGTGCCAGCAGCCAAAGCGGGACGAGGGCTGAAGCTTTCTTT. Translating it yields CASSQSGTRAEAFF.